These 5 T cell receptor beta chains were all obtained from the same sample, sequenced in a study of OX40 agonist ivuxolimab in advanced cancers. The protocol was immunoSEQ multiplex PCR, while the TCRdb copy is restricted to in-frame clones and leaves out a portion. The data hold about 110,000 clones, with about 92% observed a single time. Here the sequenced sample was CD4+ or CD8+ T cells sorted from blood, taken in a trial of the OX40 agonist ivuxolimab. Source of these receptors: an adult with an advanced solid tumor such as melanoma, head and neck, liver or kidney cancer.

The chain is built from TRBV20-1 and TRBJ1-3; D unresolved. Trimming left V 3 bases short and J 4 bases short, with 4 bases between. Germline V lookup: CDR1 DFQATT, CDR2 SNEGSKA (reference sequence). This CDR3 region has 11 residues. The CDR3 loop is CSASRGNTIYF. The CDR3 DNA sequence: TGCAGTGCTAGCCGGGGAAACACCATATATTTT.

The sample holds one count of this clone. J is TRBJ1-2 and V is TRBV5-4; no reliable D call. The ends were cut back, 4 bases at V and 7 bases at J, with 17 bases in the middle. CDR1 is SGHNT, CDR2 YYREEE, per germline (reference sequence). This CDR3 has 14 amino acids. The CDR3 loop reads CASSPQPPDVGYTF. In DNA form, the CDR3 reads TGTGCCAGCAGCCCACAACCCCCGGACGTTGGCTACACCTTC.

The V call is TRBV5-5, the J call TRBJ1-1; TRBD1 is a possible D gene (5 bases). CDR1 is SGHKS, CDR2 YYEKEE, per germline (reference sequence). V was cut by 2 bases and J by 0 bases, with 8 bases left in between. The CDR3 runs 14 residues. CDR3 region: CASSLRTMNTEAFF. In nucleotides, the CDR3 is TGTGCCAGCAGCTTACGGACAATGAACACTGAAGCTTTCTTT.

The CDR3 bases are TGTGCCAGGGTTCCGTGGGGCTCCTACGAGCAGTACTTC. Translating gives CARVPWGSYEQYF. The rearrangement joins TRBV5-4 to TRBJ2-7; D gene uncertain. CDR1 is SGHNT and CDR2 is YYREEE in the germline V gene (reference sequence). The CDR3 sequence is 13 residues long. V dropped 8 bases and J dropped 0 bases, with 12 bases sitting between them.

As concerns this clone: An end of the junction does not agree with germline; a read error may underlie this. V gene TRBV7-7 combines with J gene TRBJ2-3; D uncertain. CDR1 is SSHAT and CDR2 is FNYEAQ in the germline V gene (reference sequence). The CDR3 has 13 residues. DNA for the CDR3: TGTGCTAGCAGCTTTTCTGGCACAGATACGCAGTATTTT. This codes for CASSFSGTDTQYF.